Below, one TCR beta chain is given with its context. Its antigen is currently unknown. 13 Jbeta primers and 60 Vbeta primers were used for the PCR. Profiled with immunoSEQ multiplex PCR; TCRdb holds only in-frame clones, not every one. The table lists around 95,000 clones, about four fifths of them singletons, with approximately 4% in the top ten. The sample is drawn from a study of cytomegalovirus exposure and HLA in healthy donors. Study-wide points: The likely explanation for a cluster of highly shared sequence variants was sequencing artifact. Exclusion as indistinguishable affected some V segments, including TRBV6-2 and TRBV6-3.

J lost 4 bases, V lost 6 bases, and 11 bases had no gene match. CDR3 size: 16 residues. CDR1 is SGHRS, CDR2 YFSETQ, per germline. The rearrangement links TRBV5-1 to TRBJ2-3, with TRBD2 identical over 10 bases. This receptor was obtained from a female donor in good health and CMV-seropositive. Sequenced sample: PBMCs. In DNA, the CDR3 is TGCGCCAGCAAGGAGCGGGGGGGCCCACACGCAGATACGCAGTATTTT. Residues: CASKERGGPHADTQYF.